These T cell receptor beta chains were read from a single sample in a study of cytomegalovirus exposure and HLA in healthy donors. The assay was immunoSEQ multiplex PCR, and TCRdb's table has in-frame clones only and misses some. Of around 91,000 clones detected, around 80% appear once; the ten largest clones hold approximately 4.7%. The source material was PBMCs. Every receptor here comes from a male donor in good health and CMV-seropositive. Each CDR3 is given with its conserved first and last residue.

TRBV5-6 | 15 | CASSRQNRMNTEAFF
TRBV7-2 | 14 | CASGPGGKIYEQYF
TRBV18 | 14 | CASSLGMEDEKLFF
TRBV30 | 14 | CARGKRGAYNEQFF
TRBV7-9 | 16 | CASSPMGGSDTDTQYF
TRBV27 | 16 | CASSLRTGGIADTQYF
TRBV5-1 | 15 | CASSPEQGRGEKLFF
TRBV6-1 | 19 | CASSEALTQSGVAKNIQYF
TRBV6-1 | 13 | CASSATEAYEQYF
TRBV27 | 16 | CASSGSGQLLYTEAFF
TRBV5-8 | 13 | CASSLPGGYGYTF
TRBV27 | 13 | CASGQVMNTEAFF
TRBV19 | 15 | CASRRTGYSPETQYF
TRBV19 | 14 | CASSINGGNYEQYF
TRBV30 | 15 | CAWSLRRGGLGTQYF
TRBV7-9 | 15 | CASSLGQGDNQPQHF
TRBV7-2 | 14 | CASTPLTGANVLTF
TRBV28 | 13 | CASSSGTDYGYTF
TRBV28 | 16 | CASSPPTGTFTHEQYF
TRBV5-1 | 15 | CASSGGTGGAGELFF
TRBV6-5 | 13 | CASSRELAYEQYF
TRBV11-3 | 15 | CASREPGLGADTQYF
TRBV10-1 | 13 | CASRVGDTGELFF
TRBV9 | 15 | CASSVTAGSNNEQFF
TRBV5-1 | 14 | CASSSGPGNTEAFF
TRBV2 | 14 | CASRETGVGEGYTF
TRBV9 | 14 | CASSVDWDNNEQFF
TRBV11-2 | 16 | CASSSAQGQGIYEQYF